This entry features one TCR beta chain sequence. What it recognizes is unknown. One end of the junction does not line up with germline, which may come from a read error. The data derive from a study of tumor and adjacent non-tumor tissue in lung cancer. Whole-study context: The patients, 10 men and about five women, were about 30 to 76 with stage I to III disease. Each sample yielded roughly 4.2 million productive TCRbeta reads on average.

Study-wide points: In normal lung, the top 100 clones were significantly more dominant than in tumor. Compared with tumor, normal lung showed significantly lower TCR diversity.

A modified ARM-PCR protocol with three rounds of nested PCR amplified TCRbeta. TCRdb called the multiplex PCR reads again in MiXCR, with one record for every CDR3 protein. The data contain 70,000 to 90,000 distinct CDR3 sequences, roughly 75% of them singletons. This CDR3 spans 14 amino acids. CDR1 is SGHAT, CDR2 FQNNGV, per germline. No cell sorting was done before RNA was extracted from the tissue. More than 3 cm separated this lung sample from the edge of the tumor. The receptor was isolated from a woman between 50 and 59 years old with non-small cell lung cancer. V usage is TRBV11-2 and J usage is TRBJ2-1, with D tentatively TRBD2 (6 bases). Sequencing used distant non-tumor lung tissue. The CDR3, as DNA: TGTGTCAGCAGCTTGAGACTCTTGGCGGGAGAGCAGTTCTTC. Its protein is CVSSLRLLAGEQFF.